Given below is one T cell receptor beta chain in context. The data were produced by immunoSEQ multiplex PCR, yet TCRdb's version contains in-frame clones alone and is incomplete. Here the sample spans 150,000 to 200,000 clones, around 80% being singletons. The data belong to a study of blood T cell repertoires in COVID-19. Study-level information: Nucleic acid was either cDNA or gDNA, and it came from T cells, B-cell-depleted T cells, or PBMCs.

The CDR3 spans 15 residues. CDR1 is SGHAT, CDR2 FQNNGV, per germline. The ends lost 4 bases at V and 3 bases at J; junction bases unmatched: 4. Seattle patients were enrolled during active infection and followed longitudinally. This chain uses TRBV11-2 with TRBJ2-7; 12 bases fit TRBD1. The sequenced material came from peripheral blood. This receptor was taken from a woman of 80 years or more with COVID-19, enrolled during active disease. CDR3 amino acids: CASSWGQGASYEQYF. CDR3 coding DNA: TGTGCCAGCAGCTGGGGACAGGGGGCGAGCTACGAGCAGTACTTC.